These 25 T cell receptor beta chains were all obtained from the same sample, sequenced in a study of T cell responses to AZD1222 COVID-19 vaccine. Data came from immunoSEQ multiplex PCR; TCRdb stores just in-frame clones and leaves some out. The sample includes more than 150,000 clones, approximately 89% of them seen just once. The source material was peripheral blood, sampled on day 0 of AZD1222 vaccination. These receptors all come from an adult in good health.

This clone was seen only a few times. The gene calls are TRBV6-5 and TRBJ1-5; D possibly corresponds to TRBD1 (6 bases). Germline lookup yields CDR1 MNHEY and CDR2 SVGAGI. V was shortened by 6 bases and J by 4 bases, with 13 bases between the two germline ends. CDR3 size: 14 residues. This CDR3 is CASSEDRSNQPQHF. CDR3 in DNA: TGTGCCAGCAGCGAGGACAGATCAAATCAGCCCCAGCATTTT.

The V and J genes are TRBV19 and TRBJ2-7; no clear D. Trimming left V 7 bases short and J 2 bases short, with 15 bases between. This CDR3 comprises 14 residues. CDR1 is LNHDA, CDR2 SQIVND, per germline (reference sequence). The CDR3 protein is CASTPSQTTYEQYF. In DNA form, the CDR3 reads TGTGCCAGTACTCCCAGTCAGACCACCTACGAGCAGTACTTC. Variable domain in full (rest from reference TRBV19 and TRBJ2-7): DGGITQSPKYLFRKEGQNVTLSCEQNLNHDAMYWYRQDPGQGLRLIYYSQIVNDFQKGDIAEGYSVSREKKESFPLTVTSAQKNPTAFYLCASTPSQTTYEQYFGPGTRLTVT.

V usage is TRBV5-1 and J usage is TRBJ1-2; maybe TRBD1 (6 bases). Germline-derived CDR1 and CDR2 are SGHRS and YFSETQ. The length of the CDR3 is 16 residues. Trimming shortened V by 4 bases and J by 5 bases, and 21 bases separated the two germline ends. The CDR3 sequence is CASSNVKGVSEYGYTF. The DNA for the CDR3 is TGCGCCAGCAGCAATGTAAAGGGGGTATCGGAATATGGCTACACCTTC. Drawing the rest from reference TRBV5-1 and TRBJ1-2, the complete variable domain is KAGVTQTPRYLIKTRGQQVTLSCSPISGHRSVSWYQQTPGQGLQFLFEYFSETQRNKGNFPGRFSGRQFSNSRSEMNVSTLELGDSALYLCASSNVKGVSEYGYTFGSGTRLTVV.

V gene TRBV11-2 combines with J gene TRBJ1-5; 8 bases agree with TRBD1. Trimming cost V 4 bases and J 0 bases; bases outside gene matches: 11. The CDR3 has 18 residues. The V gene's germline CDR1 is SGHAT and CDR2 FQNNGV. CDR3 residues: CASSSGTGERYSNQPQHF. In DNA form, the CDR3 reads TGTGCCAGCAGCTCCGGGACAGGAGAAAGGTATAGCAATCAGCCCCAGCATTTT. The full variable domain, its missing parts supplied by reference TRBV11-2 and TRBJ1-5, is EAGVAQSPRYKIIEKRQSVAFWCNPISGHATLYWYQQILGQGPKLLIQFQNNGVVDDSQLPKDRFSAERLKGVDSTLKIQPAKLEDSAVYLCASSSGTGERYSNQPQHFGDGTRLSIL.

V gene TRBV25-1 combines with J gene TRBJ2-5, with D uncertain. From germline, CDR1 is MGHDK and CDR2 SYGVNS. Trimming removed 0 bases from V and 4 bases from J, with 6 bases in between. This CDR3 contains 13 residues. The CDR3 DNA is TGTGCCAGCAGTGAATATGGGTTAGAGACCCAGTACTTC. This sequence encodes CASSEYGLETQYF.

DNA for the CDR3: TGTGCCAGCAGTGATAGTGGACGGACCTCGGGAAACACCATATATTTT. This sequence encodes CASSDSGRTSGNTIYF. The J gene is TRBJ1-3, the V gene TRBV6-4; D gene ambiguous. V was clipped by 3 bases and J by 4 bases, with 16 bases between them. CDR1 is MRHNA, CDR2 SNTAGT, per germline. The CDR3 is made up of 16 amino acids.

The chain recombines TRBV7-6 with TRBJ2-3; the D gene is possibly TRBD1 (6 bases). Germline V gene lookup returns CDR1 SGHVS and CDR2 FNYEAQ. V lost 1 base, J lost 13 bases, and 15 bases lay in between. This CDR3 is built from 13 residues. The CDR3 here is CASSLEQGQIKYF. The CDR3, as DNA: TGTGCCAGCAGCTTAGAACAGGGCCAGATAAAGTATTTT.

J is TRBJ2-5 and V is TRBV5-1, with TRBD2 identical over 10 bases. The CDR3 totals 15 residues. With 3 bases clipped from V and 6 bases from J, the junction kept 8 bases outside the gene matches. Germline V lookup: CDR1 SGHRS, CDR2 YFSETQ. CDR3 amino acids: CASSSGTSDHQTQYF. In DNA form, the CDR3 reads TGCGCCAGCAGCTCGGGGACTAGCGACCATCAGACCCAGTACTTC.

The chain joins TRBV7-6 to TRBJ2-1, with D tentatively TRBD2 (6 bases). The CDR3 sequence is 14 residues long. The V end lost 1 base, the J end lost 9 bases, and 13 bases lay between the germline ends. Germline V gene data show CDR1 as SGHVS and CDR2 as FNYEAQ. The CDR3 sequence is CASSLVPTSPEQFF. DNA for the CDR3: TGTGCCAGCAGCTTAGTCCCTACTAGCCCTGAGCAGTTCTTC.

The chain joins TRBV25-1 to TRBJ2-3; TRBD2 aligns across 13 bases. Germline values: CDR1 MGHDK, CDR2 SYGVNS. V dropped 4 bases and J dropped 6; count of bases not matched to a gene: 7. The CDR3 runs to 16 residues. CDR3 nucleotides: TGTGCCAGCAGTGCGATACTAGCGGGAGGGCGGGATACGCAGTATTTT. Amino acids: CASSAILAGGRDTQYF. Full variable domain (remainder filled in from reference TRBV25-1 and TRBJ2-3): EADIYQTPRYLVIGTGKKITLECSQTMGHDKMYWYQQDPGMELHLIHYSYGVNSTEKGDLSSESTVSRIRTEHFPLTLESARPSHTSQYLCASSAILAGGRDTQYFGPGTRLTVL.

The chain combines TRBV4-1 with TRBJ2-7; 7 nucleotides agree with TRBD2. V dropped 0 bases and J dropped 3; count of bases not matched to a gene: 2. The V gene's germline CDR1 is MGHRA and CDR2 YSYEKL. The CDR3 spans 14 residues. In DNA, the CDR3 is TGCGCCAGCAGCCAAGACCCGGGGGGCTACGAGCAGTACTTC. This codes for CASSQDPGGYEQYF.

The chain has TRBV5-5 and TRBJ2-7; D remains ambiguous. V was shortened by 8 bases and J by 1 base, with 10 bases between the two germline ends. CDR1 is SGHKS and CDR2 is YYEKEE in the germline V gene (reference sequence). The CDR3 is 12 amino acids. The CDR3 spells CASNRDSYEQYF. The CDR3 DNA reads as TGTGCCAGTAACAGAGATTCCTACGAGCAGTACTTC.

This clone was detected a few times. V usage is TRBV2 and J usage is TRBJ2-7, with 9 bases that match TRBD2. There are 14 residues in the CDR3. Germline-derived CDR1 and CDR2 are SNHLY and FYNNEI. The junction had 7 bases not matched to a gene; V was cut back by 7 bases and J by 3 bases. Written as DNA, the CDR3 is TGTGCCAGCAAATCTAGCGGGGCCTACTACGAGCAGTACTTC. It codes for CASKSSGAYYEQYF.

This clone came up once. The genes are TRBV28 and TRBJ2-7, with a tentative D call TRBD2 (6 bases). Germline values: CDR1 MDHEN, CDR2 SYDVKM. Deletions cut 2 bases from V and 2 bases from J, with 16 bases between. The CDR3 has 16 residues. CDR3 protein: CASSLLAHQFTYEQYF. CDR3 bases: TGTGCCAGCAGTTTACTAGCGCACCAATTCACCTACGAGCAGTACTTC.

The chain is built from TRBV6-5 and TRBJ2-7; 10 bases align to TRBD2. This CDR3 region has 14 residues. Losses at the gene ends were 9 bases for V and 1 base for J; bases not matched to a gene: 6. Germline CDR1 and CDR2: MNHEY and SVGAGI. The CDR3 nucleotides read TGTGCCAGATTCGGGACTAGCGCTTCCTACGAGCAGTACTTC. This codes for CARFGTSASYEQYF.

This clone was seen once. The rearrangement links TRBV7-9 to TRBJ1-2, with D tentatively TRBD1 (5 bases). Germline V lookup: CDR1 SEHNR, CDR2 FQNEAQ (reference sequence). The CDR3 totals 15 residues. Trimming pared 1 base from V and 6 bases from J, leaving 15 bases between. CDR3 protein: CASSLGGRGFDGYTF. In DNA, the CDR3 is TGTGCCAGCAGCTTAGGGGGCCGGGGATTTGATGGCTACACCTTC.

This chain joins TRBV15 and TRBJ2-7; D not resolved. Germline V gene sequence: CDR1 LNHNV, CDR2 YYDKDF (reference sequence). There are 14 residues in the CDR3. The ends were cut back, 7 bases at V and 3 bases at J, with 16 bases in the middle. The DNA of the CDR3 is TGTGCCACCAATCGAGGTGGCCCCAACTACGAGCAGTACTTC. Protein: CATNRGGPNYEQYF.

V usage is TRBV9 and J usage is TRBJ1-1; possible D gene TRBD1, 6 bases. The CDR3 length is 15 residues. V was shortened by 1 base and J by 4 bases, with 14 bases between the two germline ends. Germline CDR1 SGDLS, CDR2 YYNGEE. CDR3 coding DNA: TGTGCCAGCAGCGTACCTGGGGAAGGGGGCACTGAAGCTTTCTTT. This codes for CASSVPGEGGTEAFF.

The CDR3 loop reads CASSLWDNTDTQYF. CDR3 DNA: TGTGCCAGCAGCTTATGGGACAACACAGATACGCAGTATTTT. The chain combines TRBV7-3 with TRBJ2-3; the D gene is possibly TRBD1 (6 bases). Trimming left V 2 bases short and J 2 bases short, with 8 bases between. Per germline, CDR1 SGHTA and CDR2 FQGTGA. This CDR3 contains 14 residues.

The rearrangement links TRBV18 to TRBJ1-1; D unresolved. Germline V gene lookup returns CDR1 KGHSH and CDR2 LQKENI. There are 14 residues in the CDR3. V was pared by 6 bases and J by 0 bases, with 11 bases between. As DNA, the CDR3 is TGTGCCAGCTCCTCCCGGTTGCTGAACACTGAAGCTTTCTTT. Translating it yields CASSSRLLNTEAFF.

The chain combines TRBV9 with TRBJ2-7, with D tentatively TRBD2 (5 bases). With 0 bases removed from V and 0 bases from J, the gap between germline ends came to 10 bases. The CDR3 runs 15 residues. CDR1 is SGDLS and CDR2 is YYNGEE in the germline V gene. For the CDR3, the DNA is TGTGCCAGCAGCGTAGAGGGAGCCTCCTCCTACGAGCAGTACTTC. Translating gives CASSVEGASSYEQYF.

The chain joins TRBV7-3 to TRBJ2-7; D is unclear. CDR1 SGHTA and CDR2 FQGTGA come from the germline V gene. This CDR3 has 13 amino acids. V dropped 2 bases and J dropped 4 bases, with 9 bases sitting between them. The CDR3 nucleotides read TGTGCCAGCAGCTTATTACCTCATTACGAGCAGTACTTC. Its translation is CASSLLPHYEQYF.

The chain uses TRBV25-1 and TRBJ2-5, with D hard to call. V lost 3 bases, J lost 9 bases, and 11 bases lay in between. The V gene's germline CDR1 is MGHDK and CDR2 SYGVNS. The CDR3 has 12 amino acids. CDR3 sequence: CASSESKGSQYF. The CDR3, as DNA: TGTGCCAGCAGTGAGAGTAAGGGCTCCCAGTACTTC.

The CDR3 spells CASSSFQSDTQYF. The CDR3 bases are TGTGCCAGCAGCTCTTTTCAATCGGATACGCAGTATTTT. The chain links TRBV7-3 to TRBJ2-3; no firm D call. Germline V gene sequence: CDR1 SGHTA, CDR2 FQGTGA. This CDR3 region has 13 residues. V lost 4 bases and J lost 6, with 11 bases in between.

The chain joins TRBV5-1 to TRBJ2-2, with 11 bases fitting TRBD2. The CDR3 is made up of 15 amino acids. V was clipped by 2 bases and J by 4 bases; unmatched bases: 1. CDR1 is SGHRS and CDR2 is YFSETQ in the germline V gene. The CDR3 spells CASSLGLAGTGELFF. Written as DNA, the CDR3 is TGCGCCAGCAGCTTAGGACTAGCGGGCACCGGGGAGCTGTTTTTT.